Listed here is a single T cell receptor beta chain. The protocol was immunoSEQ multiplex PCR, while the TCRdb copy is restricted to in-frame clones and leaves out a portion. The profile shows 120,000 or so clones, roughly 84% of them singletons. This entry belongs to a study of T cell responses to AZD1222 COVID-19 vaccine. CDR1 and CDR2 from the germline V gene are SGHRS and YFSETQ. This CDR3 is 14 amino acids long. Trimming took 0 bases from V and 2 from J, leaving 6 bases between them. This rearrangement joins TRBV5-1 to TRBJ1-3; D uncertain. The material was peripheral blood, obtained on day 0 of AZD1222 vaccination. The sequence came from an adult in good health. This CDR3 is CASSLGYTGNTIYF. The CDR3 DNA is TGCGCCAGCAGCTTGGGGTATACTGGAAACACCATATATTTT.